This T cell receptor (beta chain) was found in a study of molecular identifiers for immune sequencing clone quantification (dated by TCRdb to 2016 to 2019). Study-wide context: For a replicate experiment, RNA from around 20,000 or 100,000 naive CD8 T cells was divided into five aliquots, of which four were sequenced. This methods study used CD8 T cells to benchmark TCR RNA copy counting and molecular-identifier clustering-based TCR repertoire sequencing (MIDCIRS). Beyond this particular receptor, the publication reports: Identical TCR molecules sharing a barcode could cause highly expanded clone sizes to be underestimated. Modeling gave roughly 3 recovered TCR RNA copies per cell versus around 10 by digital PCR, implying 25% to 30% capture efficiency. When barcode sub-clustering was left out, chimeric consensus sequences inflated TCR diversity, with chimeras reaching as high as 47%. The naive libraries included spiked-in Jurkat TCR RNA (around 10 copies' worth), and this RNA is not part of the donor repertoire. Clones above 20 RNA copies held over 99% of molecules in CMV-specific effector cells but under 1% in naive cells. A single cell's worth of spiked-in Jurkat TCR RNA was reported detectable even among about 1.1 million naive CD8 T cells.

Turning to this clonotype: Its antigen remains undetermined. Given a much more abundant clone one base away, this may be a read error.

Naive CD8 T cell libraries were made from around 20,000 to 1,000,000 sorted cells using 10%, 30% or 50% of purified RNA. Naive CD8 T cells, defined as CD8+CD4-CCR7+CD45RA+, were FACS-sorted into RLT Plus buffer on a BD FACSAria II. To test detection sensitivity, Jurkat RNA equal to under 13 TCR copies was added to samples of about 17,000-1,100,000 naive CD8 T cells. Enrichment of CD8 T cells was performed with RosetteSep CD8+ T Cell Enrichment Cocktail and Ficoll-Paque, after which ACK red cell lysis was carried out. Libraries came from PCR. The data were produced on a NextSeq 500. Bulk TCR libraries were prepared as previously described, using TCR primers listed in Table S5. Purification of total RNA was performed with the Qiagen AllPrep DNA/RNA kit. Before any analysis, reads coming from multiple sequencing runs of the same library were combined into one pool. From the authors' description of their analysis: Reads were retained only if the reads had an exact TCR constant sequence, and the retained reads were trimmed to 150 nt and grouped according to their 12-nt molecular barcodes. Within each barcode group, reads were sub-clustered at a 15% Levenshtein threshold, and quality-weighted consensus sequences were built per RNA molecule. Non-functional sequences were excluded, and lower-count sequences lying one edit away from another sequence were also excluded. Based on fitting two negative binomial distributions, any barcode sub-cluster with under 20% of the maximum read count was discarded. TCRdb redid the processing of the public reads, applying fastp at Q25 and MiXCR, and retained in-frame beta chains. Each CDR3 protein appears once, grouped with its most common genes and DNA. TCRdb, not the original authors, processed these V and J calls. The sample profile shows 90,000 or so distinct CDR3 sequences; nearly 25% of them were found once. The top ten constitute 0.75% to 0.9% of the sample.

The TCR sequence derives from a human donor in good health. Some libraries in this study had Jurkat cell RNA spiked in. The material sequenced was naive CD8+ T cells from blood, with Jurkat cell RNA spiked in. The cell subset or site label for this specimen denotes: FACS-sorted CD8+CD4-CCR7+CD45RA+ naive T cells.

The CDR3 loop reads CASSLAAAGASTDTQYF. The sequenced DNA: TGTGCCAGCAGCTTGGCTGCGGCGGGGGCTAGCACAGATACGCAGTATTTT. This receptor chain uses TRBV5-6 and TRBJ2-3; the D gene is perhaps TRBD2, from 7 matching bases. CDR1 SGHDT and CDR2 YYEEEE are derived from the germline V gene. From the cysteine through the phenylalanine, the CDR3 covers 17 amino acids. Just the 51-base CDR3 DNA is kept, in frame starting at base 1. V gives up 0 bases and J gives up 0 bases, and the segment between their germline ends measures 14 bases. The full variable domain, completed from the reference TRBV5-6 and TRBJ2-3 proteins outside the CDR3, reads DAGVTQSPTHLIKTRGQQVTLRCSPKSGHDTVSWYQQALGQGPQFIFQYYEEEERQRGNFPDRFSGHQFPNYSSELNVNALLLGDSALYLCASSLAAAGASTDTQYFGPGTRLTVL.